Included here is one T cell receptor (beta chain) sequence, with context. This specimen belongs to a study of cytomegalovirus exposure and HLA in healthy donors. PCR primers comprised 60 Vbeta and 13 Jbeta primers. Libraries were prepared by immunoSEQ multiplex PCR; TCRdb keeps only in-frame clonotypes and omits some of them. The sample records roughly 190,000 clones, 70% to 75% being singletons. The CDR3 spans 15 residues. The junction had 5 bases not matched to a gene; V was cut back by 4 bases and J by 5 bases. The V gene's germline CDR1 is SGHAT and CDR2 FQNNGV. The source material was PBMCs. The chain combines TRBV11-2 with TRBJ2-2; 9 bases agree with TRBD2. The sequence was obtained from a woman in her twenties or thirties in good health and CMV-seropositive. In DNA form, the CDR3 reads TGTGCCAGCAGCTCCGCGGGAGGGTTAACCGGGGAGCTGTTTTTT. Amino acid sequence: CASSSAGGLTGELFF.